The sequence of this T cell receptor (beta chain) was determined in a study of OX40 agonist ivuxolimab in advanced cancers. Overall study: While on treatment, patients had intravenous ivuxolimab at 0.01 to 10 mg/kg every 2 weeks. In three patients, partial responses were observed, one with hepatocellular carcinoma and two with cutaneous melanoma.

J gave up 3 bases and V 5 bases, and 7 bases lay outside the gene matches. Looked up from germline, CDR1 is MDHEN and CDR2 is SYDVKM. The CDR3 contains 16 residues. Baseline, cycle 4 day 1, and cycle 7 day 1 were the blood sampling points. Method: immunoSEQ multiplex PCR; TCRdb's copy keeps in-frame clones and lacks some. The sample consists of about 53,000 clones, roughly 88% of them appearing once. General study points: The study found that CD8+ T cells averaged more expanded clones than CD4+.

Notes on this clone: Its antigen is still unknown.

The genes are TRBV28 and TRBJ2-1; 10 bases map to TRBD2. Sequences were derived from CD4+ or CD8+ T cells sorted from blood, sampled in a trial of the OX40 agonist ivuxolimab. The source of this sequence is an adult with an advanced solid tumor such as melanoma, head and neck, liver or kidney cancer. As DNA, the CDR3 is TGTGCCAGCAGTCCCGGGGCTAGCGGGGGCTACAATGAGCAGTTCTTC. This encodes CASSPGASGGYNEQFF.